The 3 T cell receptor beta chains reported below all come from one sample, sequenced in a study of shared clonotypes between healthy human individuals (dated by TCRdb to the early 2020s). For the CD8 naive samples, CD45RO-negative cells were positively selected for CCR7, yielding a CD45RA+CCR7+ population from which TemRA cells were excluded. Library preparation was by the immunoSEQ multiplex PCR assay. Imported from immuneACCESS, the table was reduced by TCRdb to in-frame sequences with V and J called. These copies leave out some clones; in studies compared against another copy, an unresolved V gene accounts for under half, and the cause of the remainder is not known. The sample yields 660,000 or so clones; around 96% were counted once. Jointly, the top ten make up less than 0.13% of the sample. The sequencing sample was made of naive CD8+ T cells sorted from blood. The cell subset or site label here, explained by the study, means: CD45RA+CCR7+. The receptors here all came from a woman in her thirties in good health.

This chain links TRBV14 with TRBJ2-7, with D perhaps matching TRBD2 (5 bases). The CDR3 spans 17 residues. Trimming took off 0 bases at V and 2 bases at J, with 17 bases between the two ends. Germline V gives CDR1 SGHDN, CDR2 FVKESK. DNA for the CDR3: TGTGCCAGCAGCCAAGAATTTGGTGCTACGGAGGCCTACGAGCAGTACTTC. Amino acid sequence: CASSQEFGATEAYEQYF. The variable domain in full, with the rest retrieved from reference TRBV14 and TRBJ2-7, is EAGVTQFPSHSVIEKGQTVTLRCDPISGHDNLYWYRRVMGKEIKFLLHFVKESKQDESGMPNNRFLAERTGGTYSTLKVQPAELEDSGVYFCASSQEFGATEAYEQYFGPGTRLTVT.

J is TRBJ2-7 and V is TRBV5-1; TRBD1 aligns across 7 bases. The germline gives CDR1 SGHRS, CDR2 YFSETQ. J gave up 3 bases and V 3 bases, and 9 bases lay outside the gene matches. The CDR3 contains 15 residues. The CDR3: CASSSRTGRGYEQYF. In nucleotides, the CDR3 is TGCGCCAGCAGCTCCCGGACAGGACGAGGCTACGAGCAGTACTTC.

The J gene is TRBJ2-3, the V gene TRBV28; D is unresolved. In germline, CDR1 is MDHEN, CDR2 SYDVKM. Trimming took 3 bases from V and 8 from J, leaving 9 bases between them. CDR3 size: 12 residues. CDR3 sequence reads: CASSFGPGTQYF. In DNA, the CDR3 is TGTGCCAGCAGTTTCGGCCCCGGTACGCAGTATTTT.